A single sample gave rise to the 7 T cell receptor beta chains below, sequenced in a study of T cells in tuberculosis (dated by TCRdb to the late 2010s). Library prep was done by the immunoSEQ multiplex PCR assay. TCRdb took this table from immuneACCESS and kept in-frame rearrangements with V and J called. Such tables lack part of the clones; where checked against another copy, unresolved V genes explain under half of the gap, and the rest is unexplained. The sample includes over 25,000 clones, with roughly 94% observed a single time. 6.8% of the sample comes from the top ten. According to the study, the label for this sample's time point signals: new active TB diagnosis, blood taken before or within 7 days of starting treatment. The material sequenced was PBMCs, taken at tuberculosis diagnosis. Every receptor here comes from an adult with tuberculosis.

Concerning this clone itself: A much larger clone differs by one base, so this may be a read error. Other DNA sequences within the sample encode an identical CDR3. The CDR3 DNA reads as TGTGCCAGTAGTGAATACGGAGGGGTCGGTGGAAACACCATATATTTT. It translates to CASSEYGGVGGNTIYF. The chain couples TRBV2 to TRBJ1-3; TRBD1 is a possible D gene (5 bases). Germline CDR1 is SNHLY and CDR2 is FYNNEI. The CDR3 spans 16 residues.

This chain uses TRBV2 with TRBJ2-3; 11 bases match TRBD2. The CDR3 runs to 16 residues. In germline, CDR1 is SNHLY, CDR2 FYNNEI. V trimming: 5 bases; J trimming: 2 bases; junction bases outside the gene matches: 6. CDR3 loop: CASSNPSGGYTDTQYF. CDR3 coding DNA: TGTGCCAGCAGTAACCCTAGCGGGGGGTACACAGATACGCAGTATTTT.

V is TRBV6-6 and J is TRBJ2-7, with 7 bases identical to TRBD2. The CDR3 consists of 16 residues. The junction had 16 bases not matched to a gene; V was cut back by 4 bases and J by 7 bases. CDR1 is MNHNY and CDR2 is SVGAGI in the germline V gene (reference sequence). CDR3 region: CASSFPPPGTMSEQYF. The DNA of the CDR3 is TGTGCCAGCAGTTTTCCCCCCCCCGGGACTATGAGTGAGCAGTACTTC.

The rearrangement links TRBV2 to TRBJ2-7; TRBD2 matches 8 bases. Losses at the gene ends were 1 base for V and 2 bases for J; bases not matched to a gene: 4. Germline lookup yields CDR1 SNHLY and CDR2 FYNNEI. CDR3 length equals 15 residues. The CDR3 DNA sequence: TGTGCCAGCAGTGAAGGGGGAGCGGGAGCCTACGAGCAGTACTTC. Its protein product is CASSEGGAGAYEQYF.

The rearrangement uses TRBV5-5 and TRBJ2-7; 9 bases match TRBD2. The germline gives CDR1 SGHKS, CDR2 YYEKEE (reference sequence). V was clipped by 6 bases and J by 0 bases; unmatched bases: 10. The CDR3 is 16 residues long. The CDR3 is CASTPGGAGGSYEQYF. For the CDR3, the DNA is TGTGCCAGCACCCCCGGGGGAGCGGGGGGCTCCTACGAGCAGTACTTC.

The sample holds one count of this clone. The CDR3 DNA is TGCGCCAGCAGTGAGCTGGACAGGGACGGCGGGGAGCTGTTTTTT. Translated, it gives CASSELDRDGGELFF. This chain links TRBV10-1 with TRBJ2-2; 8 bases match TRBD1. The length of the CDR3 is 15 residues. CDR1 is WNHNN, CDR2 SYGVQD, per germline (reference sequence). V gave up 2 bases and J gave up 7 bases; unmatched junction bases: 6.

This chain joins TRBV12-5 and TRBJ1-2; D not resolved. Germline CDR1 is LGHNT and CDR2 is FRNRAP. This CDR3 is 11 amino acids long. V dropped 3 bases and J dropped 5 bases, with 4 bases sitting between them. The CDR3 region has the DNA TGTGCTAGTGGTTTATCTTATGGCTACACCTTC. Its protein product is CASGLSYGYTF. Drawing the rest from reference TRBV12-5 and TRBJ1-2, the complete variable domain is DARVTQTPRHKVTEMGQEVTMRCQPILGHNTVFWYRQTMMQGLELLAYFRNRAPLDDSGMPKDRFSAEMPDATLATLKIQPSEPRDSAVYFCASGLSYGYTFGSGTRLTVV.